This T cell receptor beta chain stems from a study of PD-L1 blockade in urothelial cancer. Study information: The study recovered a median of about 150,000 T cells per blood sample.

Time point defined: pretreatment peripheral blood. Clones were read by immunoSEQ multiplex PCR, and TCRdb kept only the in-frame ones, dropping some. The data contain about 130,000 clones, 84% of them singletons. The V gene's germline CDR1 is SGDLS and CDR2 YYNGEE. The length of the CDR3 is 16 residues. The ends were cut back, 2 bases at V and 2 bases at J, with 16 bases in the middle. The receptor was isolated from a man aged 50 to 59 with urothelial cancer. Material: PBMCs, obtained around atezolizumab (anti-PD-L1) treatment. The chain is built from TRBV9 and TRBJ1-2, with unresolved D. CDR3 sequence (DNA): TGTGCCAGCAGCGTCCTTGATAGCGGGCTAAACTATGGCTACACCTTC. This codes for CASSVLDSGLNYGYTF. Filled out from reference TRBV9 and TRBJ1-2, the complete variable domain reads DSGVTQTPKHLITATGQRVTLRCSPRSGDLSVYWYQQSLDQGLQFLIQYYNGEERAKGNILERFSAQQFPDLHSELNLSSLELGDSALYFCASSVLDSGLNYGYTFGSGTRLTVV.